This T cell receptor beta chain stems from a study of OX40 agonist ivuxolimab in advanced cancers. Produced via immunoSEQ multiplex PCR; TCRdb's table is partial and in-frame only. Counted here are around 60,000 clones, roughly 84% occurring once; the ten biggest clones make up approximately 2.4%. Germline loops: CDR1 SGHRS, CDR2 YFSETQ. This CDR3 region has 13 residues. V lost 6 bases to trimming and J lost 6 bases, with 13 bases between them. The material sequenced was CD4+ or CD8+ T cells sorted from blood, taken in a trial of the OX40 agonist ivuxolimab. The sequence came from an adult with an advanced solid tumor such as melanoma, head and neck, liver or kidney cancer. The chain recombines TRBV5-1 with TRBJ2-1, with D perhaps TRBD1 or TRBD2 (5 bases each). CDR3 coding DNA: TGCGCCAGCACCACGGCAGGGAGCAATGAGCAGTTCTTC. Its protein is CASTTAGSNEQFF. Together with reference TRBV5-1 and TRBJ2-1, the CDR3 gives the full variable domain: KAGVTQTPRYLIKTRGQQVTLSCSPISGHRSVSWYQQTPGQGLQFLFEYFSETQRNKGNFPGRFSGRQFSNSRSEMNVSTLELGDSALYLCASTTAGSNEQFFGPGTRLTVL.